The entry below gives a single T cell receptor beta chain sequence along with its context. The data belong to a study of patients and donors after allogeneic stem cell transplantation. Each CDR3 protein is one row after TCRdb ran MiXCR on the RT-PCR reads. The profile covers roughly 880,000 distinct CDR3 sequences, with roughly 18% appearing a single time and under 6.5% taken by the ten largest. The receptor comes from a human donor who was either an allogeneic HSCT recipient or a stem cell or donor lymphocyte infusion donor (not recorded which). It is not recorded whose cells these are; they may come from a transplant donor. Specimen: blood, either unsorted or a sorted T cell fraction (not recorded which).

CDR3 in DNA: TGCAGCGTACAGGGACAGATGAACACTGAAGCTTTCTTT. Protein sequence: CSVQGQMNTEAFF. The chain joins TRBV29-1 to TRBJ1-1; 7 nucleotides line up with TRBD1. The ends lost 6 bases at V and 0 bases at J; junction bases unmatched: 4. The CDR3 is 13 residues long. The germline V gene has CDR1 SQVTM and CDR2 ANQGSEA.